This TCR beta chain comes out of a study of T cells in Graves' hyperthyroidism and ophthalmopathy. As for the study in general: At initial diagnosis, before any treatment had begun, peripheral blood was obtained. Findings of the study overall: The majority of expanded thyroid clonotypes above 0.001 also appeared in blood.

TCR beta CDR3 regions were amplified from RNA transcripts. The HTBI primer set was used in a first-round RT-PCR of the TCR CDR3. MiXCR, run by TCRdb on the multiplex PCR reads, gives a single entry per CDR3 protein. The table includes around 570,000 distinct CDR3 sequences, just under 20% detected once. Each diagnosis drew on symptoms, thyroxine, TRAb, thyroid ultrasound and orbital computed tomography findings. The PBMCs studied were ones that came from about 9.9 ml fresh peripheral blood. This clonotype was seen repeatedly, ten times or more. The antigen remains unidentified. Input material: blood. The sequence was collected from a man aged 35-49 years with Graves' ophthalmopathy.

The CDR3 DNA follows: TGTGCCAGCAGCCGACGGTCCGCTGGAAACACCATATATTTT. Translating gives CASSRRSAGNTIYF. This chain joins TRBV3-1 and TRBJ1-3; D not resolved. The CDR3 is 14 amino acids. Trimming cost V 4 bases and J 2 bases, with 9 bases left between them. Germline assignment: CDR1 LGHDT and CDR2 YNNKEL (reference sequence).